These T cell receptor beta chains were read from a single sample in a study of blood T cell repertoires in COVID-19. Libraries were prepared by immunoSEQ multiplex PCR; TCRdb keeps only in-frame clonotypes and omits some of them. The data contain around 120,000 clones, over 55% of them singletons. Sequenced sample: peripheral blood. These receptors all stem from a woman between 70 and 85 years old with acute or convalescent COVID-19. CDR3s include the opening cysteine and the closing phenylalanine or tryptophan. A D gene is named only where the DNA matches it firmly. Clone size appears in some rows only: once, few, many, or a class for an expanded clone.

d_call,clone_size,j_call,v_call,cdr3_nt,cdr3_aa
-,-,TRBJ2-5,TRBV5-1,TGCGCCAGCAGCTTGGCGGGTAGGGGCGCGCGAAGAGAGACCCAGTACTTC,CASSLAGRGARRETQYF
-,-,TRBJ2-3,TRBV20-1,TGCAGTGCTAGTGGCGGGAAGGATACGCAGTATTTT,CSASGGKDTQYF
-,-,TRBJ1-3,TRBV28,TGTGCCAGCAGTAACCAACAGGGAGCTGGAAACACCATATATTTT,CASSNQQGAGNTIYF
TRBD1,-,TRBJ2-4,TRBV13,TGTGCCAGCAGCTTAGCAGGGGGCGCCTACGCCAAAAACATTCAGTACTTC,CASSLAGGAYAKNIQYF
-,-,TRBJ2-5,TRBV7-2,TGTGCCAGTTCGAAGAGTCCCGAGGAGACCCAGTACTTC,CASSKSPEETQYF
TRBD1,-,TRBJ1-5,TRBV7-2,TGTGCCAGCAGCCCGACCGGACAGGTGGATCAGCCCCAGCATTTT,CASSPTGQVDQPQHF
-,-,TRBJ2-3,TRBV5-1,TGCGCCAGCAGCTTGGACCATCTAGGCACAGATACGCAGTATTTT,CASSLDHLGTDTQYF
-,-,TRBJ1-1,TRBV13,TGTGCCAGCAGCTTAGCCAGGGAAGTAAACACTGAAGCTTTCTTT,CASSLAREVNTEAFF
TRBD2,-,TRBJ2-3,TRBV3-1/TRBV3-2,TGTGCCAGCAGCCCGCTGACTAGCGGGGGGCCGACGACGCAGTATTTT,CASSPLTSGGPTTQYF
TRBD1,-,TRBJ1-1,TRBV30,TGTGCCAGCGGACAGGGGGAACGCACTGAAGCTTTCTTT,CASGQGERTEAFF
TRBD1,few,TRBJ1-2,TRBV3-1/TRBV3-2,TGTGCCAGCAGCCGGGACAGGGAGAGTAACTATGGCTACACCTTC,CASSRDRESNYGYTF
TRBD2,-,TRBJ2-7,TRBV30,TGTGCCTGGAGTGTGGCTAGCGGAACCTACGAGCAGTACTTC,CAWSVASGTYEQYF
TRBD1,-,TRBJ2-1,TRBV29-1,TGCAGCGTTGAGAGGACAGGGGACCTCTACAATGAGCAGTTCTTC,CSVERTGDLYNEQFF
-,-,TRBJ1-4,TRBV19,TGTGCCAGTAGTATAGGAGGCAGGGGCTATACAACTAATGAAAAACTGTTTTTT,CASSIGGRGYTTNEKLFF
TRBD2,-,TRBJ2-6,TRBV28,TGTGCCAGCAGTTTTTTTGCGGGAGGGTCTGGGGCCAACGTCCTGACTTTC,CASSFFAGGSGANVLTF
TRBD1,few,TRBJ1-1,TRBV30,TGTGCCTGGAGTAAACCGGGACAGCTGAACACTGAAGCTTTCTTT,CAWSKPGQLNTEAFF
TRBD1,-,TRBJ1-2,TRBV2,TGTGCCAGCAGTGGGGGACAGGAGCACTATGGCTACACCTTC,CASSGGQEHYGYTF
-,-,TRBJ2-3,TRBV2,TGTGCCAGCAGGGAAGGCGGGACCACGGATACGCAGTATTTT,CASREGGTTDTQYF
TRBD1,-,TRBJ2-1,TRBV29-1,TGCAGCGTACCCCGTGGGACAGGGTACAATGAGCAGTTCTTC,CSVPRGTGYNEQFF
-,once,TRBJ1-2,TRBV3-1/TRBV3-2,TGTGCCAGCAGCAGCCAGGCAAATGGCTACACCTTC,CASSSQANGYTF
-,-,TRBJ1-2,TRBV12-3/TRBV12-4,TGTGCCAGCAGTTTGGGTCGGGGCTATGGCTACACCTTC,CASSLGRGYGYTF
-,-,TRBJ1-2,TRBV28,TGTGCCAGCAGCTTGGGCGCGGGGAACTATGGCTACACCTTC,CASSLGAGNYGYTF
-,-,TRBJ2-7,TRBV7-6,TGTGCCAGCAGGGTGGGCAGGAGAGGGTACGAGCAGTACTTC,CASRVGRRGYEQYF
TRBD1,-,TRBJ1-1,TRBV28,TGTGCCACAGAATCGACAGGGGAGAACACTGAAGCTTTCTTT,CATESTGENTEAFF